Given below is one T cell receptor beta chain in context. The antigen remains unidentified. The data derive from a study of T cell responses to AZD1222 COVID-19 vaccine. Germline lookup yields CDR1 LNHDA and CDR2 SQIVND (reference sequence). Deletions cut 1 base from V and 0 bases from J, with 9 bases between. The CDR3 consists of 15 residues. Whole-study results and caveats: Baseline testing showed seropositivity in only a handful of AZD1222 recipients. None of the repertoires were sampled until the peak T cell response had passed. Among vaccine-associated CD4 TCRs, coverage spanned spike, with dominance at 160-218 and 743-854. Mostly white British, mostly female donors; authors suggested clonal diversity may be underestimated.

TCRdb's table, derived via immunoSEQ multiplex PCR, lists solely in-frame clones and lacks some. The sample lists about 180,000 clones; roughly 94% were seen once. The chain employs TRBV19 and TRBJ1-1, with unresolved D. The sequencing used peripheral blood, collected 28 days after the second AZD1222 dose. The clonotype originates from an adult who received the AZD1222 COVID-19 vaccine. For the CDR3, the DNA is TGTGCCAGTAGTATAGCCATCGAAATGAACACTGAAGCTTTCTTT. Translated, it gives CASSIAIEMNTEAFF.